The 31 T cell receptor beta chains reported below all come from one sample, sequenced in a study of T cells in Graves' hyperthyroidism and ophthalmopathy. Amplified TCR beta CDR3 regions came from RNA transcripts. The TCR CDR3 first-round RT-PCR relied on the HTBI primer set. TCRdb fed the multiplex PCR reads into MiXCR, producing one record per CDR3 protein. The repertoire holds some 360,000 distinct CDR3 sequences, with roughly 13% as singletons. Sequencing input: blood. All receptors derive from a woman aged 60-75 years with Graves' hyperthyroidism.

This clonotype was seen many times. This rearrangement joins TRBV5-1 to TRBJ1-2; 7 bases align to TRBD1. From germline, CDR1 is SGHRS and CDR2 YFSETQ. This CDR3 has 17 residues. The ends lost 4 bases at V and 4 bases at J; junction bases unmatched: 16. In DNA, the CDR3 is TGCGCCAGCAGCCCCCGGGACCAGGGGGGCGGAGGCTATGGCTACACCTTC. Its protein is CASSPRDQGGGGYGYTF.

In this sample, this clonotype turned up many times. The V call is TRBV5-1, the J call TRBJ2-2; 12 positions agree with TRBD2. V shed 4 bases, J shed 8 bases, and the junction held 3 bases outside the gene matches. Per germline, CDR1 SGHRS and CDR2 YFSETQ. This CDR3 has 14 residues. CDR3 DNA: TGCGCCAGCAGCCCCGGACTAGCGGGAGGGGAGCTGTTTTTT. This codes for CASSPGLAGGELFF.

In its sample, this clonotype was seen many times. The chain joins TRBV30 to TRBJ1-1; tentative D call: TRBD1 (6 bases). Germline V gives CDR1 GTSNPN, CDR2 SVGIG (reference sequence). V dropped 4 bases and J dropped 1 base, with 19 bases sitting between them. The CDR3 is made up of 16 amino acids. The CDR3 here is CAWKGDPGRRNTEAFF. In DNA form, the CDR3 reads TGTGCCTGGAAGGGGGACCCGGGACGAAGGAACACTGAAGCTTTCTTT.

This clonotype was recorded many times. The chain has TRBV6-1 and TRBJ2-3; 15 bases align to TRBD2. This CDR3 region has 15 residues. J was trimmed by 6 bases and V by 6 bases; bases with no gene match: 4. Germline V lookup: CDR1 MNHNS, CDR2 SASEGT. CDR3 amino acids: CASSHGTSGRDTQYF. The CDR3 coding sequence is TGTGCCAGCAGCCACGGGACTAGCGGGAGGGATACGCAGTATTTT.

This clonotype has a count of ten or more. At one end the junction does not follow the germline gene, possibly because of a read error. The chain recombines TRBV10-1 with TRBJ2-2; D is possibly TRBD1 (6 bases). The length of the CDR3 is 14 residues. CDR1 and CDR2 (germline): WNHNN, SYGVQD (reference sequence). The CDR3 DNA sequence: TGCGCCAGCAGAGAGTCAGGGGCCACCGGGGAGCTGTTTTTT. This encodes CASRESGATGELFF.

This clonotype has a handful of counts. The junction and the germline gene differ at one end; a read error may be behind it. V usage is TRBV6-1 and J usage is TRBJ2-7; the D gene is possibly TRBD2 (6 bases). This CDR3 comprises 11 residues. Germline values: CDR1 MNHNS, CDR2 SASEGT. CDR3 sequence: CASTITGELYF. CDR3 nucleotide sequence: TGTGCCAGCACTATAACGGGGGAGCTGTACTTC.

The CDR3, as DNA: TGTGCCAGCAGCCCAAAAACAGGGTCTGGTGAGCAGTTCTTC. It translates to CASSPKTGSGEQFF. The chain couples TRBV14 to TRBJ2-1; maybe TRBD1 (6 bases). Germline V gene lookup returns CDR1 SGHDN and CDR2 FVKESK. V was trimmed by 4 bases and J by 9 bases, leaving 16 bases between them. CDR3 length equals 14 residues.

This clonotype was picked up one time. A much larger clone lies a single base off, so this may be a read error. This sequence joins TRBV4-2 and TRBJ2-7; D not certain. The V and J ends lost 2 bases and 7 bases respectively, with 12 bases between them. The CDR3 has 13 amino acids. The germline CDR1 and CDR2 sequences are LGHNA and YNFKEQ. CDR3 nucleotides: TGTGCCAGCAGCCAACCGAATTCCGGTGAGCAGTACTTC. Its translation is CASSQPNSGEQYF.

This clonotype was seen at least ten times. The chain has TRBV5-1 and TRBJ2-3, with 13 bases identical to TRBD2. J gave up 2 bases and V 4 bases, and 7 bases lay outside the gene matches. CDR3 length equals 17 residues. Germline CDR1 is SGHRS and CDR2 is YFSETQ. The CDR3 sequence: CASSHTGTSGTTDTQYF. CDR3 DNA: TGCGCCAGCAGCCATACCGGGACTAGCGGGACCACAGATACGCAGTATTTT.

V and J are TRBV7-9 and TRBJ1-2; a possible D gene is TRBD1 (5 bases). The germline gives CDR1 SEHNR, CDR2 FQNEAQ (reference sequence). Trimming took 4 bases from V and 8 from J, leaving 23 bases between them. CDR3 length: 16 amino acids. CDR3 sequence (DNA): TGTGCCAGCAGCTCCCGCTGGGCAGGGATGGAGCGGGGCTACACCTTC. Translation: CASSSRWAGMERGYTF.

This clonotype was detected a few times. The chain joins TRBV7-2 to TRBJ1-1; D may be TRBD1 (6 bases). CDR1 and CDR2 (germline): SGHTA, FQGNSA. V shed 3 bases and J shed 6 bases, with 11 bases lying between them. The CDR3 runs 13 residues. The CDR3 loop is CASSFTGYPEAFF. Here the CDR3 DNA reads TGTGCCAGCAGCTTCACAGGGTACCCTGAAGCTTTCTTT. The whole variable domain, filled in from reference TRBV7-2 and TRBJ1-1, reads GAGVSQSPSNKVTEKGKDVELRCDPISGHTALYWYRQSLGQGLEFLIYFQGNSAPDKSGLPSDRFSAERTGGSVSTLTIQRTQQEDSAVYLCASSFTGYPEAFFGQGTRLTVV.

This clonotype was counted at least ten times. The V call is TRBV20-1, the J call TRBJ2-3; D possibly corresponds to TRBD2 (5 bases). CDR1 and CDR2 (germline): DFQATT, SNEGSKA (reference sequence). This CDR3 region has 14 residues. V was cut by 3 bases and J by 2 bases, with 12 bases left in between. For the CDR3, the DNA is TGCAGTGCTAGTGATCTAGCCTACACAGATACGCAGTATTTT. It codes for CSASDLAYTDTQYF.

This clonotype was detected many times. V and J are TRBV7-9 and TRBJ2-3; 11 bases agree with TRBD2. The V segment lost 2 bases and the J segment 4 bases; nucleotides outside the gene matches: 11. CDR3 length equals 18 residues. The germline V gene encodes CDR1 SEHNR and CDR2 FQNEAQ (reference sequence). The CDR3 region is CASSLTHPRLAGPDTQYF. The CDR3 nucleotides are TGTGCCAGCAGCTTAACACACCCCAGACTAGCGGGACCAGATACGCAGTATTTT.

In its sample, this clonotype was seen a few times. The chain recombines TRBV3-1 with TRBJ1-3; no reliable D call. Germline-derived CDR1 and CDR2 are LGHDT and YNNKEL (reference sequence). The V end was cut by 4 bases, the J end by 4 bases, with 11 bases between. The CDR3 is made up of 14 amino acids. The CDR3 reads CASSPANRGNTIYF. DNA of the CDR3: TGTGCCAGCAGCCCCGCAAATCGGGGAAACACCATATATTTT.

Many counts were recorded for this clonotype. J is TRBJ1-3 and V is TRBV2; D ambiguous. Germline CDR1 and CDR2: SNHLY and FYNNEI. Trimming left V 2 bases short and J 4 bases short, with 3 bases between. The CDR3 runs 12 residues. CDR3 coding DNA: TGTGCCAGCAGTGAACGAGGAAACACCATATATTTT. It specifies CASSERGNTIYF.

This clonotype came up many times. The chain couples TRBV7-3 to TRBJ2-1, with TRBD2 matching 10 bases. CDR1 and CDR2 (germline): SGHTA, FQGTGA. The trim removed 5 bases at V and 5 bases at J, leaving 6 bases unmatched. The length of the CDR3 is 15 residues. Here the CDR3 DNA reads TGTGCCAGCAGCGCGGGACTAGCGTCCAACAATGAGCAGTTCTTC. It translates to CASSAGLASNNEQFF.

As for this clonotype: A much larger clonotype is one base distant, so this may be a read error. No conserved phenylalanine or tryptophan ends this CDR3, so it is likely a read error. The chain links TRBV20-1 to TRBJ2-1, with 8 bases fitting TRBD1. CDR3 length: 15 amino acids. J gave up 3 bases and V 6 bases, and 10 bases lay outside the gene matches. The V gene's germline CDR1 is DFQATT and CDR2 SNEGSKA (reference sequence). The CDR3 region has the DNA TGCAGTGCGCCAGCCGGACAGGGTCACTACAATGAGCAGTTCTGC. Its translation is CSAPAGQGHYNEQFC.

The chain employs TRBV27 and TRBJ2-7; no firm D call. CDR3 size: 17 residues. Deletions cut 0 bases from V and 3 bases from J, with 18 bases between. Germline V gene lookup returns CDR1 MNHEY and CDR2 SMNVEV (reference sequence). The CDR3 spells CASSLSGGRLPYYEQYF. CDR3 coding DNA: TGTGCCAGCAGTTTATCGGGTGGCAGGCTCCCCTACTACGAGCAGTACTTC.

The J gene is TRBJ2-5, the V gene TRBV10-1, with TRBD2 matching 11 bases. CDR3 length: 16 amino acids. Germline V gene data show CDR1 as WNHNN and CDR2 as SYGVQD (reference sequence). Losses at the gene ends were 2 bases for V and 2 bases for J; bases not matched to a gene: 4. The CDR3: CASSEGGLAEQETQYF. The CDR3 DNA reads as TGCGCCAGCAGTGAGGGGGGACTAGCGGAACAAGAGACCCAGTACTTC.

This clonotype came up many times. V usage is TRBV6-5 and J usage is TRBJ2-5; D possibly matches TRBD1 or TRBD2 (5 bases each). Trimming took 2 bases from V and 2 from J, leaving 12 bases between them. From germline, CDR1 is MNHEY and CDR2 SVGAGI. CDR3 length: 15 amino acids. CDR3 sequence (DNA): TGTGCCAGCAGTTACCCGTGGGACGGTCAAGAGACCCAGTACTTC. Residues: CASSYPWDGQETQYF.

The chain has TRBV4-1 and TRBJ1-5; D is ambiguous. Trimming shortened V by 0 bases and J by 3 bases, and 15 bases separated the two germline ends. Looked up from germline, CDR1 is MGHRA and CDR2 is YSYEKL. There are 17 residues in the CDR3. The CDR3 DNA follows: TGCGCCAGCAGCCAAGATGGCTCAGGTCTCGTCAATCAGCCCCAGCATTTT. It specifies CASSQDGSGLVNQPQHF.

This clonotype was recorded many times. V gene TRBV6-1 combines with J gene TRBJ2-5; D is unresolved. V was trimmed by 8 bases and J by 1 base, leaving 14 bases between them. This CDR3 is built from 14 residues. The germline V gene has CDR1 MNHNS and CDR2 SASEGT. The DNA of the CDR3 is TGTGCCAGCTACTCCACAATTGTCCAAGAGACCCAGTACTTC. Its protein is CASYSTIVQETQYF.

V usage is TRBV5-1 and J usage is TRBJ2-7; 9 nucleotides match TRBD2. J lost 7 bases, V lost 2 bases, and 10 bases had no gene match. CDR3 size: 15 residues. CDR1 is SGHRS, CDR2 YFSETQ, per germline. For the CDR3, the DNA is TGCGCCAGCAGCTTCCGGGGAGCGGGAGGAGATGAGCAGTACTTC. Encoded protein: CASSFRGAGGDEQYF. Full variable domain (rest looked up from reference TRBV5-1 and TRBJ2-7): KAGVTQTPRYLIKTRGQQVTLSCSPISGHRSVSWYQQTPGQGLQFLFEYFSETQRNKGNFPGRFSGRQFSNSRSEMNVSTLELGDSALYLCASSFRGAGGDEQYFGPGTRLTVT.

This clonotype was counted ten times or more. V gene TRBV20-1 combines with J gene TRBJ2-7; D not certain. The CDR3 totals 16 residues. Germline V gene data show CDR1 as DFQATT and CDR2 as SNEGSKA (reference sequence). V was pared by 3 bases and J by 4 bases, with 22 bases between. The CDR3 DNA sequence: TGCAGTGCTAGGAATGCTGGACGTCCTGCCGAATACGAGCAGTACTTC. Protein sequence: CSARNAGRPAEYEQYF.

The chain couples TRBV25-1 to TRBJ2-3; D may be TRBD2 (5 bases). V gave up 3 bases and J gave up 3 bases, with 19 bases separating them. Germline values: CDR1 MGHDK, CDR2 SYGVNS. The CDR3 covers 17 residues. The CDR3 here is CASSEPSGRGETDTQYF. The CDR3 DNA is TGTGCCAGCAGTGAGCCCTCTGGACGGGGAGAAACAGATACGCAGTATTTT. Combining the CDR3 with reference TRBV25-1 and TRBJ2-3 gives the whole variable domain EADIYQTPRYLVIGTGKKITLECSQTMGHDKMYWYQQDPGMELHLIHYSYGVNSTEKGDLSSESTVSRIRTEHFPLTLESARPSHTSQYLCASSEPSGRGETDTQYFGPGTRLTVL.

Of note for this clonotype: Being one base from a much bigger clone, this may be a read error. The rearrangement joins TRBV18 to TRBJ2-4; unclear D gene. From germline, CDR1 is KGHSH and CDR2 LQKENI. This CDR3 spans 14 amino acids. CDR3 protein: CVSSPSSGGDIQYF. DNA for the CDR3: TGTGTCAGCTCACCAAGTAGTGGTGGCGACATTCAGTACTTC.

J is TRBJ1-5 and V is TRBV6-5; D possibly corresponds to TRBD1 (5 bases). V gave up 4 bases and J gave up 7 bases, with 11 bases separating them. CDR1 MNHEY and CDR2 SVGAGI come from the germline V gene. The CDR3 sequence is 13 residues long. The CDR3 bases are TGTGCCAGCAGTTTCCGGGGCCAACAGCCCCAGCATTTT. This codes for CASSFRGQQPQHF.

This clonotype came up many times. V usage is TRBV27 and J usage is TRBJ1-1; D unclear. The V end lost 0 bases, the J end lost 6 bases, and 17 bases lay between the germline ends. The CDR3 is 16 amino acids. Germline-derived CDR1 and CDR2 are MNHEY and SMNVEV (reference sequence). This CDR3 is CASSLSSGTVVAEAFF. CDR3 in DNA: TGTGCCAGCAGTTTATCATCCGGTACGGTTGTCGCTGAAGCTTTCTTT.

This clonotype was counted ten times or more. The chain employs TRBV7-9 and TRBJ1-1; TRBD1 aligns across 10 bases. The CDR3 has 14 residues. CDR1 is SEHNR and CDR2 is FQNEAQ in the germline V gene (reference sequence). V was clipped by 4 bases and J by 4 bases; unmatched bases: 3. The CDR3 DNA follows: TGTGCCAGCAGCTGGCGACAGGGGGCCACTGAAGCTTTCTTT. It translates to CASSWRQGATEAFF.

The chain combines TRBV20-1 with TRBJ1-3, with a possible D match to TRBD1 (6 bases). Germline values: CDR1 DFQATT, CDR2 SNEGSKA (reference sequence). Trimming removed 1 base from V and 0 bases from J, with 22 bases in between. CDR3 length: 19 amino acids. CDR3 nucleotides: TGCAGTGCTAGAGGACTACAGGGCGGCGAAGCGTCCTCTGGAAACACCATATATTTT. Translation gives CSARGLQGGEASSGNTIYF.

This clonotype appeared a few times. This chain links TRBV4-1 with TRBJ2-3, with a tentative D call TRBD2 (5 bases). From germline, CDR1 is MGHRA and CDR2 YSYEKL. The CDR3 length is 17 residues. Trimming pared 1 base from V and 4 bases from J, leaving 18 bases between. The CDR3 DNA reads TGCGCCAGCAGCCAAGGGGCGGTTAGGCGTAGCGCAGATACGCAGTATTTT. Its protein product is CASSQGAVRRSADTQYF.